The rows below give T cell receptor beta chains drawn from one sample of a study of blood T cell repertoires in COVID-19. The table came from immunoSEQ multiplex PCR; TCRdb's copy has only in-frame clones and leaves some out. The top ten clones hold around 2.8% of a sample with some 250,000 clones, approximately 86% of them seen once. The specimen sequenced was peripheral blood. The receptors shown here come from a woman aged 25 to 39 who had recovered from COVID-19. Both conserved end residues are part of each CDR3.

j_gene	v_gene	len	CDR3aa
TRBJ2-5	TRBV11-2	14	CASSFHRLQETQYF
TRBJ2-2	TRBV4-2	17	CASSRGTDRRNTGELFF
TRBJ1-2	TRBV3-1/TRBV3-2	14	CASSPRDMTYGYTF
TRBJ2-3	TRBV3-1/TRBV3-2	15	CASSRRQGRVDTQYF
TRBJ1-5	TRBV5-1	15	CASSPDDRGNQPQHF
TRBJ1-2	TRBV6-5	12	CASSNPQGGYTF
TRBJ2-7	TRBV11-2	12	CASSLARYEQYF
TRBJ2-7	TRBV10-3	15	CAISEQAGALYEQYF
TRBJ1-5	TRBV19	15	CASSRTGRDHQPQHF
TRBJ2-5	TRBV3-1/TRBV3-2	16	CASSRFRAITQETQYF
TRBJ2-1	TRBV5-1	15	CASSFPGLDYNEQFF
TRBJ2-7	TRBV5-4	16	CASSSLLAGISYEQYF
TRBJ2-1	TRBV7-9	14	CASSQDRGANEQFF
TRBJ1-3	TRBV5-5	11	CASSWSDTIYF
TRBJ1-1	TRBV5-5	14	CASSWTGAGTEAFF
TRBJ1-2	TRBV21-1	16	CASSKAHWTGHSGYTF
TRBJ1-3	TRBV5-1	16	CASRPDTGASGNTIYF
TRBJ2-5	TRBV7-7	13	CASSSLDRGTQYF
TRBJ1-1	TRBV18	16	CASSSINRGRNTEAFF
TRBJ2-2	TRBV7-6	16	CASSSGLAGGTGELFF
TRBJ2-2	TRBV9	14	CASTPDIYTGELFF
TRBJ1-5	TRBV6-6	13	CASSADSSQPQHF
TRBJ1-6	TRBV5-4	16	CASSNGQREAGSPLHF
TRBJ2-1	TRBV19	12	CASSNGVGEQFF
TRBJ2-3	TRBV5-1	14	CASSLGGREDTQYF
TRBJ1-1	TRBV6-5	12	CASSSTGGEAFF
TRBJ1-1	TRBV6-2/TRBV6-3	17	CASSYYLGGGRNTEAFF
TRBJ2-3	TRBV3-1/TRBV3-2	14	CASSRQRNTDTQYF
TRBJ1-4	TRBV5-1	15	CASNWEGATNEKLFF
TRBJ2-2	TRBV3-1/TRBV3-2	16	CASRMALASNTGELFF
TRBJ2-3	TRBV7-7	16	CASSLAGPGGADTQYF
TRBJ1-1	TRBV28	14	CASSPGALNTEAFF
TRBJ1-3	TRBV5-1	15	CASSFDGSSGNTIYF
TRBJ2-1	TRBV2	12	CASNQQEGEQFF
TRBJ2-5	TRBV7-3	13	CASSQDRRETQYF
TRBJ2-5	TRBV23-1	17	CASSPAGSRLDDQTQYF
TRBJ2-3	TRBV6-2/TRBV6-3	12	CASSYFDYRQYF
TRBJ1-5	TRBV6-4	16	CASSVPDSNSNQPQHF
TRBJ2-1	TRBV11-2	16	CASSLRWIADSNEQFF
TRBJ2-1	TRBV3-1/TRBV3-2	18	CASSQFVSGGSSYNEQFF
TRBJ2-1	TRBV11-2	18	CASSLGGRGGAMKNEQFF
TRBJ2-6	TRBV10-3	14	CASGEVTGANVLTF
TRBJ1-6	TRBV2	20	CASSEARFSRGSFYNSPLHF
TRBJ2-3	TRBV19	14	CASSIALGADTQYF
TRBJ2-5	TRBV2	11	CASSFQETQYF
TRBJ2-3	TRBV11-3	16	CASSSSGGKSTDTQYF
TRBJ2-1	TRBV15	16	CATSRDRGITYNEQFF
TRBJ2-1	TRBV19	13	CASGLNSYNEQFF
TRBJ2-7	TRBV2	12	CASRESSYEQYF
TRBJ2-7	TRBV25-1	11	CASSQVYEQYF
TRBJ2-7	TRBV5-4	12	CASSLYSYEQYF
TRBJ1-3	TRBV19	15	CASSINQGAGNTIYF
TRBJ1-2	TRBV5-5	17	CASSPAGGQGENYGYTF
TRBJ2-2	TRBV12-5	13	CASVNRVGGELFF
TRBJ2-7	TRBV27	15	CASSLRDSFSYEQYF